This note documents a single TCR beta chain sequence. The protocol was immunoSEQ multiplex PCR, while the TCRdb copy is restricted to in-frame clones and leaves out a portion. The sample includes hundreds of thousands of clones, roughly 90% of them seen just once. The sample originates from a study of shared T cell receptors in the human thymus. Germline V gives CDR1 SGDLS, CDR2 YYNGEE. Unmatched junction bases numbered 3, after V lost 0 bases and J lost 1 base. There are 15 residues in the CDR3. The sample was also reused in another study, on human thymus T cells. That work states: The sample donors, healthy Finnish infants, were having corrective surgery for congenital heart defects. Corrective heart surgery yielded resections, and these provided the thymus tissue. What related research reported was that thymic repertoires overlapped highly among unrelated individuals.

The sample taken for sequencing was thymocytes. The genes are TRBV9 and TRBJ2-5, with 7 bases fitting TRBD1. The receptor was derived from a boy younger than two with a congenital heart defect. In nucleotides, the CDR3 is TGTGCCAGCAGCGTAGAAGGGGGCATCCAAGAGACCCAGTACTTC. Amino acids: CASSVEGGIQETQYF.